Below are 22 T cell receptor beta chains sequenced from a single sample in a study of Ad26.COV2.S vaccination and SARS-CoV-2 variants. The repertoire was sequenced with immunoSEQ multiplex PCR; TCRdb's copy has only in-frame clones and lacks some. The sample lists 440,000 or so clones; 90% were seen once. Treatment: around 19 received Ad26.COV2.S at low or high dose, single or two shots; about 5 received placebo; per-sample allocation not given. Day 63 after the first vaccine or placebo injection was the time point for sampling. The source was peripheral blood, collected in a trial of Ad26.COV2.S vaccine versus placebo. Every receptor here comes from a person aged 18-65 years who received the Ad26.COV2.S COVID-19 vaccine or a placebo.

The chain links TRBV19 to TRBJ2-3; D is unclear. Trimming left V 9 bases short and J 7 bases short, with 23 bases between. The germline V gene has CDR1 LNHDA and CDR2 SQIVND (reference sequence). The CDR3 spans 15 residues. Here the CDR3 reads CASQLDRASRNTQYF. CDR3 coding DNA: TGTGCCAGCCAACTCGATAGGGCTTCCAGAAATACGCAGTATTTT.

The V and J genes are TRBV4-1 and TRBJ2-1, with TRBD2 identical over 8 bases. J lost 1 base, V lost 0 bases, and 5 bases had no gene match. CDR3 length: 17 residues. Germline assignment: CDR1 MGHRA and CDR2 YSYEKL. The CDR3 DNA reads TGCGCCAGCAGCCAAGATAGACTAGCGTTATCCTACAATGAGCAGTTCTTC. Translation gives CASSQDRLALSYNEQFF.

The chain links TRBV7-9 to TRBJ2-7, with a possible D match to TRBD2 (6 bases). Trimming removed 5 bases at V and 3 bases at J, with 14 bases between. The CDR3 totals 14 residues. Germline V gives CDR1 SEHNR, CDR2 FQNEAQ (reference sequence). The CDR3 spells CASSTPGDHYEQYF. The CDR3 nucleotides read TGTGCCAGCAGCACCCCGGGGGACCACTACGAGCAGTACTTC.

This clone showed up just once. V is TRBV14 and J is TRBJ1-2; 7 bases fit TRBD1. The CDR3 is 13 residues long. The J segment lost 3 bases and the V segment lost 4 bases, leaving 2 bases of the junction unmatched. Germline V CDR1 and CDR2: SGHDN, FVKESK. The CDR3 loop is CASSPGTDYGYTF. The CDR3 nucleotides are TGTGCCAGCAGCCCCGGGACAGACTATGGCTACACCTTC.

The J gene is TRBJ2-7, the V gene TRBV6-2 or TRBV6-3, with 7 bases matching TRBD2. The CDR3 length is 14 residues. CDR1 and CDR2 (germline): MNHEY, SVGEGT. The ends lost 6 bases at V and 1 base at J; junction bases unmatched: 6. This chain's CDR3 is CASSWPSGSYEQYF. The CDR3 DNA reads as TGTGCCAGCAGCTGGCCTAGCGGTTCCTACGAGCAGTACTTC.

The V call is TRBV28, the J call TRBJ1-2; 9 bases map to TRBD1. The V gene end was trimmed by 3 bases and the J gene end by 4 bases; junction bases not matched to a gene: 9. Germline V gives CDR1 MDHEN, CDR2 SYDVKM. The CDR3 totals 16 residues. The CDR3 loop reads CASSLGTGRESYGYTF. CDR3 nucleotide sequence: TGTGCCAGCAGTTTGGGGACAGGGAGAGAGAGCTATGGCTACACCTTC.

The CDR3: CASSEVPSAHTDTQYF. As DNA, the CDR3 is TGTGCCAGCAGTGAAGTTCCTAGCGCCCACACAGATACGCAGTATTTT. This chain connects TRBV6-4 to TRBJ2-3; D perhaps matches TRBD2 (6 bases). Germline V gene lookup returns CDR1 MRHNA and CDR2 SNTAGT. V dropped 3 bases and J dropped 2 bases, with 15 bases sitting between them. The CDR3 covers 16 residues.

This clone has a handful of counts. The chain uses TRBV4-2 and TRBJ1-3; perhaps TRBD1 as D (6 bases). This CDR3 spans 16 amino acids. Germline V gene sequence: CDR1 LGHNA, CDR2 YNFKEQ. Trimming left V 0 bases short and J 2 bases short, with 11 bases between. The CDR3 loop is CASSQEGGGTGNTIYF. In DNA, the CDR3 is TGTGCCAGCAGCCAAGAGGGAGGGGGGACTGGAAACACCATATATTTT.

The chain joins TRBV28 to TRBJ2-5, with TRBD1 identical over 7 bases. V dropped 3 bases and J dropped 0; count of bases not matched to a gene: 10. The CDR3 spans 17 residues. The germline V gene has CDR1 MDHEN and CDR2 SYDVKM. CDR3 protein: CASSLLGTAQNQETQYF. CDR3 in DNA: TGTGCCAGCAGTTTGCTGGGGACAGCCCAGAACCAAGAGACCCAGTACTTC. The variable domain in full, with the rest retrieved from reference TRBV28 and TRBJ2-5, is DVKVTQSSRYLVKRTGEKVFLECVQDMDHENMFWYRQDPGLGLRLIYFSYDVKMKEKGDIPEGYSVSREKKERFSLILESASTNQTSMYLCASSLLGTAQNQETQYFGPGTRLLVL.

Here the CDR3 DNA reads TGCGCCAGCAGCCTAAAGACAGGGGCCATGAACACTGAAGCTTTCTTT. This sequence encodes CASSLKTGAMNTEAFF. The chain joins TRBV5-1 to TRBJ1-1; 8 bases fit TRBD1. Per the germline V gene, CDR1 is SGHRS and CDR2 is YFSETQ. CDR3 length: 16 amino acids. The junction had 8 bases not matched to a gene; V was cut back by 4 bases and J by 0 bases.

With regard to this clone: Only one base separates this from a far larger clonotype, so it likely reflects a read error. The V gene is TRBV28, the J gene TRBJ2-7; 12 bases are a match to TRBD2. The CDR3 has 14 amino acids. V lost 5 bases, J lost 1 base, and 0 bases stayed unmatched. The germline V gene has CDR1 MDHEN and CDR2 SYDVKM. The CDR3 DNA sequence: TGTGCCAGCAGTGGACTAGCGGGATCCTACGAGCAGTACTTC. Its protein is CASSGLAGSYEQYF.

V and J are TRBV18 and TRBJ2-7; 7 bases line up with TRBD1. The germline gives CDR1 KGHSH, CDR2 LQKENI. The junction had 3 bases not matched to a gene; V was cut back by 3 bases and J by 1 base. The CDR3 runs to 14 residues. In DNA form, the CDR3 reads TGTGCCAGCTCACCCCGGACAGGATCCTACGAGCAGTACTTC. Protein sequence: CASSPRTGSYEQYF.

This chain uses TRBV2 with TRBJ2-4, with 7 positions matching TRBD1. The CDR3 consists of 13 residues. Germline V lookup: CDR1 SNHLY, CDR2 FYNNEI. V was clipped by 6 bases and J by 8 bases; unmatched bases: 7. CDR3 sequence (DNA): TGTGCCAGCAGACTCGACAGGGTGGACATTCAGTACTTC. Translation gives CASRLDRVDIQYF. Looking up the rest from reference TRBV2 and TRBJ2-4 gives the full variable domain: EPEVTQTPSHQVTQMGQEVILRCVPISNHLYFYWYRQILGQKVEFLVSFYNNEISEKSEIFDDQFSVERPDGSNFTLKIRSTKLEDSAMYFCASRLDRVDIQYFGAGTRLSVL.

The chain recombines TRBV27 with TRBJ2-7; TRBD1 might be the D (5 bases). CDR1 MNHEY and CDR2 SMNVEV come from the germline V gene (reference sequence). The CDR3 runs 16 residues. Trimming pared 6 bases from V and 2 bases from J, leaving 20 bases between. The CDR3 coding sequence is TGTGCCAGCAGCTCCGAAAGGGGCCTTTTTACCTACGAGCAGTACTTC. It translates to CASSSERGLFTYEQYF.

The chain recombines TRBV18 with TRBJ1-1; tentatively, D is TRBD1 (5 bases). Germline V gives CDR1 KGHSH, CDR2 LQKENI. The CDR3 covers 15 residues. V gave up 2 bases and J gave up 3 bases, with 13 bases separating them. The CDR3 DNA sequence: TGTGCCAGCTCACCAGCGAGGGGTAGGGACACTGAAGCTTTCTTT. This translates into CASSPARGRDTEAFF.

The gene calls are TRBV5-1 and TRBJ1-1; no clear D. This CDR3 is built from 13 residues. The V end lost 0 bases, the J end lost 11 bases, and 14 bases lay between the germline ends. Germline CDR1 reads SGHRS; CDR2 reads YFSETQ. The DNA for the CDR3 is TGCGCCAGCAGCTTGGAGGGCAGAGAATGGGCTTTCTTT. Amino acids: CASSLEGREWAFF.

The chain is built from TRBV5-1 and TRBJ2-2; 12 bases fit TRBD2. Germline CDR1 SGHRS, CDR2 YFSETQ. CDR3 length: 15 residues. V lost 4 bases and J lost 5; bases outside the gene matches: 3. The CDR3 sequence is CASSLAGGRTGELFF. The CDR3, as DNA: TGCGCCAGCAGCCTAGCGGGAGGGCGTACCGGGGAGCTGTTTTTT.

This chain links TRBV19 with TRBJ1-2; D might be TRBD1 (5 bases). The germline V gene encodes CDR1 LNHDA and CDR2 SQIVND (reference sequence). The CDR3 runs to 14 residues. Trimming stripped 5 bases from V and 2 bases from J, with 12 bases between. In DNA, the CDR3 is TGTGCCAGTAGTGAGGGGCAGCAGAACTATGGCTACACCTTC. Amino acid sequence: CASSEGQQNYGYTF.

The chain employs TRBV9 and TRBJ1-6, with D perhaps TRBD1 (6 bases). CDR1 and CDR2 from the germline V gene are SGDLS and YYNGEE. Trimming left V 0 bases short and J 8 bases short, with 12 bases between. The CDR3 is 15 amino acids. This CDR3 reads CASSVGAGGDSPLHF. CDR3 nucleotides: TGTGCCAGCAGCGTAGGTGCGGGGGGCGATTCACCCCTCCACTTT.

This rearrangement joins TRBV2 to TRBJ2-1, with D perhaps TRBD1 (6 bases). Per the germline V gene, CDR1 is SNHLY and CDR2 is FYNNEI. This CDR3 spans 14 amino acids. The ends were cut back, 2 bases at V and 2 bases at J, with 7 bases in the middle. The CDR3 here is CASSERQAYNEQFF. CDR3 in DNA: TGTGCCAGCAGTGAACGACAGGCCTACAATGAGCAGTTCTTC.

The CDR3 loop is CASSQERREVYLGEQYF. The CDR3 nucleotides read TGTGCCAGCAGCCAAGAAAGGCGGGAGGTTTACCTTGGCGAGCAGTACTTC. The rearrangement uses TRBV14 and TRBJ2-7, with 8 bases identical to TRBD2. Germline V gene data show CDR1 as SGHDN and CDR2 as FVKESK. V was pared by 0 bases and J by 6 bases, with 13 bases of the junction left unmatched. The CDR3 loop spans 17 amino acids.

The chain is built from TRBV18 and TRBJ2-1; D call uncertain. CDR3 length equals 10 residues. V dropped 4 bases and J dropped 5 bases, with 0 bases sitting between them. Germline V CDR1 and CDR2: KGHSH, LQKENI. The CDR3 region is CASSHNEQFF. CDR3 DNA sequence: TGTGCCAGCTCACACAATGAGCAGTTCTTC.